This T cell receptor beta chain was captured by sequencing in a study of regulatory T cells in long-lasting Graves disease. This clonotype was detected ten times or more. The CDR3 is 14 residues long. The V and J ends lost 0 bases and 5 bases respectively, with 10 bases between them. CDR1 and CDR2 from the germline V gene are MNHEY and SVGAGI. HTBI primers from iRepertoire and Arm-PCR of CDR3 regions yielded the TCR beta libraries. TCRdb processed the multiplex PCR reads anew with MiXCR; each CDR3 protein has one entry. The data show about 450,000 distinct CDR3 sequences, 23% seen once. The time point here: persistent/refractory GD, antithyroid drugs over 5 years with positive TRAb. Researchers made the TCR library from RNA that was extracted from PBMCs.

The TCR originated in a female donor with Graves disease. The V call is TRBV6-5, the J call TRBJ1-2; D remains unclear. This sample comprised peripheral blood mononuclear cells (PBMCs), obtained when the disease was refractory, from a patient treated with antithyroid drugs. CDR3: CASSYSAARYGYTF. The CDR3 nucleotides read TGTGCCAGCAGTTACTCTGCCGCGCGGTATGGCTACACCTTC.